The 22 T cell receptor beta chains below were found in one sample sequenced in a study of blood T cell repertoires in COVID-19. Assay used: immunoSEQ multiplex PCR; TCRdb lists only in-frame clones, some missing. Of under 60,000 clones listed, around three quarters are singletons. Material: peripheral blood. All receptors derive from a man aged 65 to 79 with acute or convalescent COVID-19.

This sequence joins TRBV6-5 and TRBJ2-1; TRBD2 matches 8 bases. Trimming removed 5 bases from V and 7 bases from J; junction bases left unmatched: 1. The CDR3 covers 12 residues. Per germline, CDR1 MNHEY and CDR2 SVGAGI. The CDR3: CASSRLANEQFF. The CDR3 DNA sequence: TGTGCCAGCAGTCGACTAGCGAATGAGCAGTTCTTC.

The chain is built from TRBV7-2 and TRBJ2-5, with 8 bases matching TRBD1. This CDR3 has 15 residues. Germline trimming cut 4 bases from V and 5 bases from J; bases unmatched to any gene: 9. In germline, CDR1 is SGHTA, CDR2 FQGNSA. CDR3 DNA: TGTGCCAGCAGCTCAGGGGGCGCGGTGGTCGAGACCCAGTACTTC. It translates to CASSSGGAVVETQYF.

The rearrangement joins TRBV5-1 to TRBJ2-3; D remains ambiguous. CDR1 is SGHRS and CDR2 is YFSETQ in the germline V gene. Trimming stripped 2 bases from V and 3 bases from J, with 10 bases between. The CDR3 length is 14 residues. The CDR3 loop reads CASSFLASTDTQYF. The CDR3 DNA reads TGCGCCAGCAGCTTCCTGGCATCGACAGATACGCAGTATTTT.

This clone was recorded once. V is TRBV5-4 and J is TRBJ2-2; 14 nucleotides agree with TRBD2. The trim removed 5 bases at V and 4 bases at J, leaving 7 bases unmatched. The CDR3 runs 17 residues. Germline CDR1 reads SGHNT; CDR2 reads YYREEE (reference sequence). As DNA, the CDR3 is TGTGCCAGCAGATCGGGGACTAGCGGGAGAATCACCGGGGAGCTGTTTTTT. Its protein is CASRSGTSGRITGELFF. The full variable domain, with the rest looked up from reference TRBV5-4 and TRBJ2-2, is ETGVTQSPTHLIKTRGQQVTLRCSSQSGHNTVSWYQQALGQGPQFIFQYYREEENGRGNFPPRFSGLQFPNYSSELNVNALELDDSALYLCASRSGTSGRITGELFFGEGSRLTVL.

The CDR3 DNA reads as TGCAGCCTCTCTGTTAGGAGTGGCTACACCTTC. The encoded protein is CSLSVRSGYTF. This chain joins TRBV20-1 and TRBJ1-2; D is unclear. This CDR3 is built from 11 residues. CDR1 is DFQATT, CDR2 SNEGSKA, per germline (reference sequence).

This clone has just one count. The chain carries TRBV11-2 and TRBJ2-3; 12 nucleotides match TRBD2. This CDR3 is built from 16 residues. The trim removed 5 bases at V and 10 bases at J, leaving 13 bases unmatched. Looked up from germline, CDR1 is SGHAT and CDR2 is FQNNGV. The CDR3 spells CASSPEGLAGGPPQYF. As DNA, the CDR3 is TGTGCCAGCAGCCCCGAGGGTCTAGCGGGAGGGCCTCCGCAGTATTTT.

V gene TRBV29-1 combines with J gene TRBJ2-2; 8 nucleotides align to TRBD1. The CDR3 sequence is 15 residues long. After removal of 6 bases from V and 5 bases from J, the junction contained 11 bases not matched to a gene. CDR1 and CDR2 (germline): SQVTM, ANQGSEA. The CDR3 DNA sequence: TGCAGCGTACCGAAGCAGGGGGCGCTTACCGGGGAGCTGTTTTTT. Translation: CSVPKQGALTGELFF.

This chain joins TRBV4-2 and TRBJ1-6, with no clear D. Germline CDR1 is LGHNA and CDR2 is YNFKEQ. This CDR3 spans 14 amino acids. V shed 0 bases and J shed 14 bases, with 14 bases lying between them. Here the CDR3 reads CASSQDNREYTLHF. In DNA form, the CDR3 reads TGTGCCAGCAGCCAAGATAACCGGGAGTACACCCTCCACTTT.

This clone was seen only once. V gene TRBV6-2 or TRBV6-3 combines with J gene TRBJ2-7, with a weak D call TRBD2 (5 bases). V was trimmed by 2 bases and J by 6 bases, leaving 11 bases between them. This CDR3 contains 13 residues. Germline assignment: CDR1 MNHEY and CDR2 SVGEGT. The CDR3 DNA sequence: TGTGCCAGCAGTTACCACCGGGGAGCCGAGCAGTACTTC. Its protein product is CASSYHRGAEQYF.

This clone occurred a few times. The chain employs TRBV2 and TRBJ1-2; the match to TRBD1 covers 9 bases. Germline V lookup: CDR1 SNHLY, CDR2 FYNNEI. V trimming: 6 bases; J trimming: 1 base; junction bases outside the gene matches: 6. This CDR3 contains 15 residues. The CDR3 spells CASRETGGDNYGYTF. The CDR3 nucleotides are TGTGCCAGCAGGGAAACAGGGGGCGATAACTATGGCTACACCTTC.

The chain couples TRBV12-3 or TRBV12-4 to TRBJ1-3, with a possible D match to TRBD1 (5 bases). The CDR3 runs to 13 residues. Trimming removed 9 bases at V and 2 bases at J, with 11 bases between. CDR3 in amino acids: CASSGVAGNTIYF. The CDR3 bases are TGTGCCAGTTCGGGGGTGGCTGGAAACACCATATATTTT.

V gene TRBV19 combines with J gene TRBJ1-1; D not certain. V shed 7 bases and J shed 1 base, with 10 bases lying between them. In germline, CDR1 is LNHDA, CDR2 SQIVND (reference sequence). This CDR3 spans 13 amino acids. The CDR3 DNA follows: TGTGCCAGTACGAGGGTAGCGAACACTGAAGCTTTCTTT. The encoded protein is CASTRVANTEAFF.

The rearrangement uses TRBV7-9 and TRBJ2-5, with TRBD2 matching over 11 bases. J gave up 4 bases and V 5 bases, and 12 bases lay outside the gene matches. The germline V gene encodes CDR1 SEHNR and CDR2 FQNEAQ (reference sequence). The CDR3 covers 17 residues. The CDR3 loop reads CASSTGLAGLGGETQYF. CDR3 bases: TGTGCCAGCAGCACCGGACTAGCGGGTTTGGGAGGAGAGACCCAGTACTTC.

The CDR3 DNA reads TGTGCCAGTAGTATAGGGGGGGGTCAAGAGACCCAGTACTTC. Translation: CASSIGGGQETQYF. The rearrangement links TRBV19 to TRBJ2-5; the match to TRBD2 covers 7 bases. V trimming: 1 base; J trimming: 2 bases; junction bases outside the gene matches: 1. CDR1 LNHDA and CDR2 SQIVND come from the germline V gene (reference sequence). CDR3 length: 14 amino acids. Full variable domain (missing parts from reference TRBV19 and TRBJ2-5): DGGITQSPKYLFRKEGQNVTLSCEQNLNHDAMYWYRQDPGQGLRLIYYSQIVNDFQKGDIAEGYSVSREKKESFPLTVTSAQKNPTAFYLCASSIGGGQETQYFGPGTRLLVL.

This clone was counted once. The chain employs TRBV28 and TRBJ1-4; TRBD1 matches 7 bases. Germline CDR1 is MDHEN and CDR2 is SYDVKM. The CDR3 loop spans 15 amino acids. V was clipped by 8 bases and J by 5 bases; unmatched bases: 11. The CDR3 nucleotides read TGTGCCAGCCGAGAACAGGGGTTAGGAAATGAAAAACTGTTTTTT. Amino acid sequence: CASREQGLGNEKLFF.

This clone turned up a few times. The V and J genes are TRBV19 and TRBJ1-2, with D possibly TRBD1 on 5 matching bases. The germline V gene has CDR1 LNHDA and CDR2 SQIVND (reference sequence). The V and J ends lost 1 base and 2 bases respectively, with 11 bases between them. The CDR3 extends over 15 amino acids. CDR3 nucleotide sequence: TGTGCCAGTAGTATAGTAGAGGAGGGGAACTATGGCTACACCTTC. It is translated as CASSIVEEGNYGYTF.

This clone was seen a handful of times. The V gene is TRBV5-5, the J gene TRBJ1-2; 7 nucleotides line up with TRBD1. V shed 4 bases and J 5 bases; nucleotides not matched to a gene: 11. CDR1 and CDR2 from the germline V gene are SGHKS and YYEKEE (reference sequence). The CDR3 spans 15 residues. Here the CDR3 reads CASSRETGAPYGYTF. CDR3 in DNA: TGTGCCAGCAGCCGGGAAACAGGGGCCCCATATGGCTACACCTTC.

This chain uses TRBV6-1 with TRBJ1-6, with D perhaps matching TRBD1 (6 bases). The CDR3 spans 13 residues. Trimming took 2 bases from V and 7 from J, leaving 6 bases between them. Germline CDR1 MNHNS, CDR2 SASEGT. The CDR3 region is CASSERGNSPLHF. The CDR3 DNA follows: TGTGCCAGCAGTGAAAGGGGGAATTCACCCCTCCACTTT.

J is TRBJ1-1 and V is TRBV3-1 (or the pseudogene TRBV3-2); D is perhaps TRBD1 (5 bases). This CDR3 has 14 amino acids. Germline loops: CDR1 LGHDT, CDR2 YNNKEL (reference sequence). V was pared by 1 base and J by 6 bases, with 12 bases between. This CDR3 reads CASSQVYGAAEAFF. CDR3 DNA: TGTGCCAGCAGCCAAGTGTATGGGGCGGCTGAAGCTTTCTTT.

This clone was seen a handful of times. This rearrangement joins TRBV5-1 to TRBJ1-2; 8 positions match TRBD1. CDR1 is SGHRS and CDR2 is YFSETQ in the germline V gene. Losses at the gene ends were 4 bases for V and 7 bases for J; bases not matched to a gene: 12. CDR3 length: 15 amino acids. CDR3 residues: CASSASGQGSSGYTF. CDR3 nucleotide sequence: TGCGCCAGCAGCGCCTCTGGACAGGGCTCTTCTGGCTACACCTTC.

V gene TRBV24-1 combines with J gene TRBJ2-5; 8 bases line up with TRBD2. The CDR3 contains 16 residues. CDR1 is KGHDR and CDR2 is SFDVKD in the germline V gene. V shed 4 bases and J 1 base; nucleotides not matched to a gene: 7. The DNA of the CDR3 is TGTGCCACCAGTGAGGCCGGGGGGGGGTCCCAAGAGACCCAGTACTTC. Translation: CATSEAGGGSQETQYF.

This chain connects TRBV7-2 to TRBJ2-3; 12 nucleotides align to TRBD2. The CDR3 has 16 amino acids. CDR1 is SGHTA, CDR2 FQGNSA, per germline. Trimming removed 6 bases from V and 4 bases from J; junction bases left unmatched: 8. CDR3 sequence (DNA): TGTGCCAGCAGGGGAGGGGCTAGCGGGAGGGCAGATACGCAGTATTTT. Protein: CASRGGASGRADTQYF.